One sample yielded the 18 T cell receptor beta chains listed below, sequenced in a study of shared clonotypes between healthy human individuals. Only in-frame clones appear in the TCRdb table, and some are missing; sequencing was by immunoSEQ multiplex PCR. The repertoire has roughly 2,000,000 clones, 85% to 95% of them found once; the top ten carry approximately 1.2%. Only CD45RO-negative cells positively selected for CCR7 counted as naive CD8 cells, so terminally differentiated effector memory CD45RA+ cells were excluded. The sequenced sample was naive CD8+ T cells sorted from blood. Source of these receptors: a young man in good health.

CDR3 nucleotide sequence: TGTGCCAGCAGTTACTCAAATAGGGACAGGGCGGGTGAGCAGTACTTC. This sequence encodes CASSYSNRDRAGEQYF. This sequence joins TRBV6-6 and TRBJ2-7; 9 bases line up with TRBD1. Trimming took 0 bases from V and 7 from J; bases not matched to a gene: 10. The CDR3 runs to 16 residues. Germline V gene data show CDR1 as MNHNY and CDR2 as SVGAGI (reference sequence).

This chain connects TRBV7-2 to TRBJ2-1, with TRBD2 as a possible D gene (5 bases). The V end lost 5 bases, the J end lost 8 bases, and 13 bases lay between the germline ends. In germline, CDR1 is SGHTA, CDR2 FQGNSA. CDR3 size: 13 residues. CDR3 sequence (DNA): TGTGCCAGCAGCGAAACTCTAGCACATGAGCAGTTCTTC. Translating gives CASSETLAHEQFF. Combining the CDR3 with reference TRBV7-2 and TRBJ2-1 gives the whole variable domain GAGVSQSPSNKVTEKGKDVELRCDPISGHTALYWYRQSLGQGLEFLIYFQGNSAPDKSGLPSDRFSAERTGGSVSTLTIQRTQQEDSAVYLCASSETLAHEQFFGPGTRLTVL.

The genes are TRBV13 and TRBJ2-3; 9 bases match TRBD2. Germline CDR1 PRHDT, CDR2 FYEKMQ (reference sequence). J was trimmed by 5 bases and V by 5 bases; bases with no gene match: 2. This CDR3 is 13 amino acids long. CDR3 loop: CASSRAGGDTQYF. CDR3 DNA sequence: TGTGCCAGCAGCCGAGCGGGAGGAGATACGCAGTATTTT.

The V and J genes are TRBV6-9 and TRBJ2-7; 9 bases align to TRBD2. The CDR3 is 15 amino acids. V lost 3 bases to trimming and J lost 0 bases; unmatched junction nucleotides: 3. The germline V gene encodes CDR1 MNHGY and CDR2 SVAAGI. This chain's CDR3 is CASSYGREGSYEQYF. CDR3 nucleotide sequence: TGTGCCAGCAGTTACGGGCGGGAGGGCTCCTACGAGCAGTACTTC.

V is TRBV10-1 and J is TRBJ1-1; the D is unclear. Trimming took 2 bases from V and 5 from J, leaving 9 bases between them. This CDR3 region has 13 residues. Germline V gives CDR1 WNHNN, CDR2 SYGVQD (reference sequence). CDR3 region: CASSERGDTEAFF. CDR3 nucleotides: TGCGCCAGCAGTGAGCGCGGGGATACTGAAGCTTTCTTT.

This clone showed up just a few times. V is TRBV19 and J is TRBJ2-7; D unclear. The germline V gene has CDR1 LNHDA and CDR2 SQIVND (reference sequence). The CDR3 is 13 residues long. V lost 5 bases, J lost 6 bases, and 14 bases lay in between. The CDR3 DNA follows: TGTGCCAGTAGTGGGCAACTCCTGAGCGAGCAGTACTTC. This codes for CASSGQLLSEQYF.

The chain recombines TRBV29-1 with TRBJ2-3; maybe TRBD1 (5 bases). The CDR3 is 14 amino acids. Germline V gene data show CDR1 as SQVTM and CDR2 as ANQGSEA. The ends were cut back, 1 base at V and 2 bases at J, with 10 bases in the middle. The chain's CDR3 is CSVEGAGFTDTQYF. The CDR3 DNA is TGCAGCGTTGAAGGGGCAGGGTTCACAGATACGCAGTATTTT.

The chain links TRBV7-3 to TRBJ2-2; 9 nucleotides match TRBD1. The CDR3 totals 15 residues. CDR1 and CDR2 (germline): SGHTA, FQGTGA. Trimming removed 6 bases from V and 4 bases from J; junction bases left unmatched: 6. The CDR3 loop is CASSLQGAGTGELFF. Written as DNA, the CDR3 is TGTGCCAGCAGTCTACAGGGGGCTGGCACCGGGGAGCTGTTTTTT.

As DNA, the CDR3 is TGTGCCAGCAGTGAAAACCTACCCTTCCAGGAGGTAGCCAAAAACATTCAGTACTTC. Protein: CASSENLPFQEVAKNIQYF. The chain joins TRBV6-1 to TRBJ2-4; D may be TRBD2 (5 bases). The V end lost 2 bases, the J end lost 0 bases, and 20 bases lay between the germline ends. CDR3 length: 19 amino acids. Germline V CDR1 and CDR2: MNHNS, SASEGT.

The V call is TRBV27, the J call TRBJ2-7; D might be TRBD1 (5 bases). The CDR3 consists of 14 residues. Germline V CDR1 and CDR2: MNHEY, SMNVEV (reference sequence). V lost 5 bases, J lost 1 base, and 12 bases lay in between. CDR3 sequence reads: CASSITGSSYEQYF. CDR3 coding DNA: TGTGCCAGCAGTATTACAGGTTCTTCCTACGAGCAGTACTTC.

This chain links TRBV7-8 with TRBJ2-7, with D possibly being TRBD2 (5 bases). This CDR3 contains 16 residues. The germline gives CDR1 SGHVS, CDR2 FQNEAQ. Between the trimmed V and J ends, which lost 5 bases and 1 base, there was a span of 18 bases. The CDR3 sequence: CASSGSEWRTSYEQYF. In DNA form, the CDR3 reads TGTGCCAGCAGCGGGAGCGAGTGGCGCACGTCCTACGAGCAGTACTTC.

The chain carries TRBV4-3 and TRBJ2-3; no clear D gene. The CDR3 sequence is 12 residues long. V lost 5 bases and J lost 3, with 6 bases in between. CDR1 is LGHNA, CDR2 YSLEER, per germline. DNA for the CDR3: TGCGCCAGCAGCAAAGGGACAGATACGCAGTATTTT. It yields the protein CASSKGTDTQYF.

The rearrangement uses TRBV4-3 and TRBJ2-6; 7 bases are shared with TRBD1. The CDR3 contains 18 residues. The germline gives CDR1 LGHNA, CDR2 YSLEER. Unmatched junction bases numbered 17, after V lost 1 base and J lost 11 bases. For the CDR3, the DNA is TGCGCCAGCAGCCAAGTTTTCGACAGGGTCCACTTCCCTCACGTCCTGACTTTC. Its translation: CASSQVFDRVHFPHVLTF.

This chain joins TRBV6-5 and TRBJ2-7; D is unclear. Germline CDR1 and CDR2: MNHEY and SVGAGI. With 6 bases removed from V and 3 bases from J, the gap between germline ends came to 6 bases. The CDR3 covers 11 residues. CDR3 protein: CASSLFYEQYF. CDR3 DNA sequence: TGTGCCAGCAGCCTCTTCTACGAGCAGTACTTC.

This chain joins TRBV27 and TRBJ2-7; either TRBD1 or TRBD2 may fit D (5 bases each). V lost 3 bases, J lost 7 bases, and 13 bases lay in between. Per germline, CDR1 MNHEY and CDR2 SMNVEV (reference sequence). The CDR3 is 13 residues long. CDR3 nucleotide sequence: TGTGCCAGCAGTTTCTCCGGGGCTCGGGAGCAGTACTTC. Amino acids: CASSFSGAREQYF.

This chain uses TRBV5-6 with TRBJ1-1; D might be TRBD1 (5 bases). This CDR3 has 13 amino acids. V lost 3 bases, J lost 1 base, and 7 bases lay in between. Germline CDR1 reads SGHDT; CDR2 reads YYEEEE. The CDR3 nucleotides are TGTGCCAGCAGCTACGACAGGAACACTGAAGCTTTCTTT. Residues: CASSYDRNTEAFF.

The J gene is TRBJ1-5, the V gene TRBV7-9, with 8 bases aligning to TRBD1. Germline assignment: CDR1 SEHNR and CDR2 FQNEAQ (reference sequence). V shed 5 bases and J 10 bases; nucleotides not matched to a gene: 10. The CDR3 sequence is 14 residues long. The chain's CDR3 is CASSPGQGFAPQHF. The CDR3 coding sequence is TGTGCCAGCAGCCCAGGACAGGGTTTCGCTCCCCAGCATTTT.

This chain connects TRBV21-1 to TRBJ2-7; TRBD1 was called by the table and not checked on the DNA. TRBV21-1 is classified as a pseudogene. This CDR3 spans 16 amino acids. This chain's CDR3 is CASSKGGRGSSYEQYF. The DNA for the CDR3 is TGTGCCAGCAGCAAAGGGGGAAGGGGGAGCTCCTACGAGCAGTACTTC.